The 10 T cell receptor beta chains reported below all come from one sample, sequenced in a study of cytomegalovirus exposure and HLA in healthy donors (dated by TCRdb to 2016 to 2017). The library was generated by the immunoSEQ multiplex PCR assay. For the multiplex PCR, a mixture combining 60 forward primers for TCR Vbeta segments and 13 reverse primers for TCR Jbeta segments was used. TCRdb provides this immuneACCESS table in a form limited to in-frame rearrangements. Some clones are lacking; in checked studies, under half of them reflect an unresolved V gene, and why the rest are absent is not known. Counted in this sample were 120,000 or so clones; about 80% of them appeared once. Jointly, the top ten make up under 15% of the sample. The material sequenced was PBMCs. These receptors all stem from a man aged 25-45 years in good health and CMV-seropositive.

The CDR3 reads CASSKTEQETQYF. CDR3 in DNA: TGTGCCAGCAGCAAGACAGAGCAAGAGACCCAGTACTTC. The chain is built from TRBV5-4 and TRBJ2-5; D is possibly TRBD1 (5 bases). Germline CDR1 reads SGHNT; CDR2 reads YYREEE (reference sequence). The V and J ends lost 4 bases and 2 bases respectively, with 9 bases between them. The CDR3 has 13 residues.

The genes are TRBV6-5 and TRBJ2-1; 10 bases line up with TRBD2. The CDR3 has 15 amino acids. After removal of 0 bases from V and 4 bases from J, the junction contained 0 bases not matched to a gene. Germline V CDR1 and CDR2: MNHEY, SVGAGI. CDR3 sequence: CASSYSTSGYNEQFF. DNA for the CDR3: TGTGCCAGCAGTTACTCGACTAGCGGGTACAATGAGCAGTTCTTC.

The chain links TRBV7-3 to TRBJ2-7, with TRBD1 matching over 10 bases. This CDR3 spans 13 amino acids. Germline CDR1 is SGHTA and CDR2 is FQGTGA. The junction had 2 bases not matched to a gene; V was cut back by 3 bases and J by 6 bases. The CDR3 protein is CASSLGQGREQYF. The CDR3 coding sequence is TGTGCCAGCAGCTTGGGACAGGGGCGCGAGCAGTACTTC.

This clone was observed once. CDR3 region: CASSSGSNYGYTF. Here the CDR3 DNA reads TGTGCCAGCAGCTCGGGATCCAACTATGGCTACACCTTC. The V gene is TRBV5-4, the J gene TRBJ1-2; the D is unclear. V shed 3 bases and J shed 2 bases, with 8 bases lying between them. The CDR3 consists of 13 residues. Germline CDR1 is SGHNT and CDR2 is YYREEE (reference sequence). The full variable domain, its missing parts supplied by reference TRBV5-4 and TRBJ1-2, is ETGVTQSPTHLIKTRGQQVTLRCSSQSGHNTVSWYQQALGQGPQFIFQYYREEENGRGNFPPRFSGLQFPNYSSELNVNALELDDSALYLCASSSGSNYGYTFGSGTRLTVV.

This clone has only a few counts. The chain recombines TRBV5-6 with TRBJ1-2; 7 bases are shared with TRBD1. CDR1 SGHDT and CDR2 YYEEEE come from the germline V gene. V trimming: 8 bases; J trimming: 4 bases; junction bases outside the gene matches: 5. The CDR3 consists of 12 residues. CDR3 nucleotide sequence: TGTGCCAGTCGCCGGGACAGCTATGGCTACACCTTC. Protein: CASRRDSYGYTF.

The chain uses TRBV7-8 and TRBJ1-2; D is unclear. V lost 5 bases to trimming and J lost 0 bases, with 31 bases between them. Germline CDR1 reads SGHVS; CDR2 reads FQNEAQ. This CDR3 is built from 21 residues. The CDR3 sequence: CASSPHRPYTRPGGSNYGYTF. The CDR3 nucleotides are TGTGCCAGCAGCCCGCATCGACCTTACACCCGTCCAGGTGGGTCTAACTATGGCTACACCTTC.

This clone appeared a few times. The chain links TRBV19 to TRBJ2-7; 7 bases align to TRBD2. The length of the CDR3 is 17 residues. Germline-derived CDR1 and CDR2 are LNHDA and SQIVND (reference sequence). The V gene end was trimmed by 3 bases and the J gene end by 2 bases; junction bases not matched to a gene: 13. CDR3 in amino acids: CASSMGQGGSTTYEQYF. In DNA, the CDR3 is TGTGCCAGTAGTATGGGGCAGGGAGGGAGCACAACCTACGAGCAGTACTTC.

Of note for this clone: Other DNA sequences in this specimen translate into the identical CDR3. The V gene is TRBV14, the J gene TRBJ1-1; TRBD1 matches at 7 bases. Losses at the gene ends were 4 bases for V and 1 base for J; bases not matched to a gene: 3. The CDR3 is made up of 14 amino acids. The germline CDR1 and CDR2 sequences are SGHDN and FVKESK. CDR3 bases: TGTGCCAGCAGCCTAAGGGACAGGAACACTGAAGCTTTCTTT. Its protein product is CASSLRDRNTEAFF.

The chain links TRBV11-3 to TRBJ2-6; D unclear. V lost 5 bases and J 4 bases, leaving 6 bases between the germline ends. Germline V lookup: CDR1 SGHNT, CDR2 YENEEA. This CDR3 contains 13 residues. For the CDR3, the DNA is TGTGCCAGCAGCCCTTCGGGGGCCAACGTCCTGACTTTC. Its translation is CASSPSGANVLTF.

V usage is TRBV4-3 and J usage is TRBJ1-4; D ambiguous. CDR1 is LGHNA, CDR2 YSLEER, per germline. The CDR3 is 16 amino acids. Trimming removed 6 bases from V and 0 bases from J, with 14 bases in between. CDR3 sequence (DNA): TGCGCCAGCAGTCAAAGTCCCAGTACAACTAATGAAAAACTGTTTTTT. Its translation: CASSQSPSTTNEKLFF.